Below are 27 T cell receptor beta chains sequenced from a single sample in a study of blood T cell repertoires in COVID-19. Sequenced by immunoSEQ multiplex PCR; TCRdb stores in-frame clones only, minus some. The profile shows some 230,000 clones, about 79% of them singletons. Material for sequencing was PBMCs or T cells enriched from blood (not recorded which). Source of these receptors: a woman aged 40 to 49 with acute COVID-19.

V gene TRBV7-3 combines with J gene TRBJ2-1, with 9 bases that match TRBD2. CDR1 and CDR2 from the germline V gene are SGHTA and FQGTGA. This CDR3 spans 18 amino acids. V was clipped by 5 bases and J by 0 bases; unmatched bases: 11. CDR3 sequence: CASSLTAGGHSSYNEQFF. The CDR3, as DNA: TGTGCCAGCAGCCTCACAGCGGGGGGTCACAGCTCCTACAATGAGCAGTTCTTC. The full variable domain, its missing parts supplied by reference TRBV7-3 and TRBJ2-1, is GAGVSQTPSNKVTEKGKYVELRCDPISGHTALYWYRQSLGQGPEFLIYFQGTGAADDSGLPNDRFFAVRPEGSVSTLKIQRTERGDSAVYLCASSLTAGGHSSYNEQFFGPGTRLTVL.

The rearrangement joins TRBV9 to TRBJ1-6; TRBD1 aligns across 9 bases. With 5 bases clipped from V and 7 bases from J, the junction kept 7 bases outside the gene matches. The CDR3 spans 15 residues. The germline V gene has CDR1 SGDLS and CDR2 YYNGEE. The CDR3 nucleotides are TGTGCCAGCAGTCGAGGACAGGGGCGGAATTCACCCCTCCACTTT. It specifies CASSRGQGRNSPLHF.

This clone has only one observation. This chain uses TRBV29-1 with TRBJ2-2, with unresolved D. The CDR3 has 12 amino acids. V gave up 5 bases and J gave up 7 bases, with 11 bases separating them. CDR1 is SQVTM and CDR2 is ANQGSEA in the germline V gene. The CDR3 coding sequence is TGCAGCGTTCATAATATCGGCGGGGAGCTGTTTTTT. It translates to CSVHNIGGELFF.

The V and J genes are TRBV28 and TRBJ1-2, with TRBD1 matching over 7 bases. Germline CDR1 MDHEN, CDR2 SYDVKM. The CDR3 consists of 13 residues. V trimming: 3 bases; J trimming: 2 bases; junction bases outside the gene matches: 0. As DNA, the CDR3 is TGTGCCAGCAGTTTGACAGGGAACTATGGCTACACCTTC. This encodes CASSLTGNYGYTF.

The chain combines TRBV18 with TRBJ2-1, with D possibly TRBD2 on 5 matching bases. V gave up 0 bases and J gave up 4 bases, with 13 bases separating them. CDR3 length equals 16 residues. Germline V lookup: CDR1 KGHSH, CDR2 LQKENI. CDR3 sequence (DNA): TGTGCCAGCTCACCACCGGCCATATCGGGGTACAATGAGCAGTTCTTC. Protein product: CASSPPAISGYNEQFF.

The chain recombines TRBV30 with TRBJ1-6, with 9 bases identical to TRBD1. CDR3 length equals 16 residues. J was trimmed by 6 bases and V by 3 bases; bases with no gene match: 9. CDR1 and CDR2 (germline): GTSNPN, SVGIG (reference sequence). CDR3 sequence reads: CAWRWTGDSGNSPLHF. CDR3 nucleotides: TGTGCCTGGAGATGGACAGGGGACAGCGGTAATTCACCCCTCCACTTT.

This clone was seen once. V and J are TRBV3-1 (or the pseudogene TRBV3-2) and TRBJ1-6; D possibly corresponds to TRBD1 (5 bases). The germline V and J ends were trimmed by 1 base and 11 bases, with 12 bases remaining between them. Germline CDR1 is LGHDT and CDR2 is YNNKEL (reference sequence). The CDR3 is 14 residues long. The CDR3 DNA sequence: TGTGCCAGCAGCCAAGGACAGAAAGCAACACCCCTCCACTTT. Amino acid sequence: CASSQGQKATPLHF.

The CDR3 loop is CASSPSRSGGADTQYF. The CDR3 bases are TGTGCCAGCAGCCCTTCAAGGAGCGGGGGGGCAGATACGCAGTATTTT. The gene calls are TRBV5-4 and TRBJ2-3, with 10 bases fitting TRBD2. V dropped 4 bases and J dropped 4; count of bases not matched to a gene: 9. This CDR3 has 16 residues. CDR1 is SGHNT and CDR2 is YYREEE in the germline V gene (reference sequence).

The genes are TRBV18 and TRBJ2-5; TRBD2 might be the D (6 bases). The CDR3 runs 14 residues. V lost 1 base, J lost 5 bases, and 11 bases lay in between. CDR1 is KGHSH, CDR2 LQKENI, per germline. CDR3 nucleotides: TGTGCCAGCTCACCACTCGGAGGGCGGGAGACCCAGTACTTC. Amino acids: CASSPLGGRETQYF.

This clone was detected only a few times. The CDR3 DNA reads TGTGCCAGCACCTTATCATACCATCGAGGATCCTCCTACAATGAGCAGTTCTTC. Translating it yields CASTLSYHRGSSYNEQFF. The V call is TRBV28, the J call TRBJ2-1, with D hard to call. The ends were cut back, 7 bases at V and 0 bases at J, with 22 bases in the middle. Germline-derived CDR1 and CDR2 are MDHEN and SYDVKM. The CDR3 is 18 amino acids.

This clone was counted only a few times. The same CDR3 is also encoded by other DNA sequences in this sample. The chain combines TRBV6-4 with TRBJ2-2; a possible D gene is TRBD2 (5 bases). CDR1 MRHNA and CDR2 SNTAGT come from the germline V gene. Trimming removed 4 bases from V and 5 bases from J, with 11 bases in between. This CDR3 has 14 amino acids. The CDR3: CASSASPGTGELFF. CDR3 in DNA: TGTGCCAGCAGTGCGTCTCCGGGGACCGGGGAGCTGTTTTTT.

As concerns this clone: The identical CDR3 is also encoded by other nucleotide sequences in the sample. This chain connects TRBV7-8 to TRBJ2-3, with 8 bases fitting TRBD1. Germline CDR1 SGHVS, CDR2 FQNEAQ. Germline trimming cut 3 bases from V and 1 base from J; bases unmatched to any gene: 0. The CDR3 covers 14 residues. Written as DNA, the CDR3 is TGTGCCAGCAGCTTGGACAGGGGCACAGATACGCAGTATTTT. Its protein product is CASSLDRGTDTQYF. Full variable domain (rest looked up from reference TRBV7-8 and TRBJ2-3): GAGVSQSPRYKVAKRGQDVALRCDPISGHVSLFWYQQALGQGPEFLTYFQNEAQLDKSGLPSDRFFAERPEGSVSTLKIQRTQQEDSAVYLCASSLDRGTDTQYFGPGTRLTVL.

The CDR3, as DNA: TGTGCCAGTAGGGCGATGACACGCAACTATGGCTACACCTTC. It specifies CASRAMTRNYGYTF. This chain uses TRBV19 with TRBJ1-2, with D unresolved. The CDR3 runs to 14 residues. Germline assignment: CDR1 LNHDA and CDR2 SQIVND (reference sequence). Between the trimmed V and J ends, which lost 6 bases and 2 bases, there was a span of 13 bases.

This CDR3 reads CASSPGTSGLTDTQYF. The CDR3 coding sequence is TGTGCCAGCAGCCCCGGGACTAGCGGGCTCACAGATACGCAGTATTTT. The rearrangement uses TRBV3-1 (or the pseudogene TRBV3-2) and TRBJ2-3, with 12 bases fitting TRBD2. CDR1 and CDR2 (germline): LGHDT, YNNKEL (reference sequence). The V segment lost 4 bases and the J segment 2 bases; nucleotides outside the gene matches: 4. CDR3 length equals 16 residues.

CDR3 in DNA: TGTGCCAGCAGCACGAGCGGTAGTGCCTACAATGAGCAGTTCTTC. This gives the protein CASSTSGSAYNEQFF. V and J are TRBV9 and TRBJ2-1, with D possibly matching TRBD2 (5 bases). The germline gives CDR1 SGDLS, CDR2 YYNGEE. Trimming pared 4 bases from V and 2 bases from J, leaving 13 bases between. The CDR3 covers 15 residues.

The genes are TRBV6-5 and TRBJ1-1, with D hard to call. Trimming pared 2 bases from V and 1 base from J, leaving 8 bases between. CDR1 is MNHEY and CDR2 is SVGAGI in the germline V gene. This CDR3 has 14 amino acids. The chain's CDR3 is CASSYQAGNTEAFF. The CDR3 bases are TGTGCCAGCAGTTACCAGGCGGGGAACACTGAAGCTTTCTTT.

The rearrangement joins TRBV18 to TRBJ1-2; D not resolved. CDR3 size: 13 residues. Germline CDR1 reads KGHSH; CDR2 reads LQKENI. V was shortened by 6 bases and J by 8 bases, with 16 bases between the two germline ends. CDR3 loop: CASSYGVNEGYTF. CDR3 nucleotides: TGTGCCAGCTCGTACGGGGTTAATGAGGGCTACACCTTC.

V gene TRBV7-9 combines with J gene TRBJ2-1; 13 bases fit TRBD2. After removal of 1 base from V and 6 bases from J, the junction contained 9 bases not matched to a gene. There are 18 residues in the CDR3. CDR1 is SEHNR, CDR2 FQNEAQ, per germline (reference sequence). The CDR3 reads CASSLEPYTSGRGNEQFF. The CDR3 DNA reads TGTGCCAGCAGCTTAGAGCCCTATACTAGCGGGAGGGGCAATGAGCAGTTCTTC.

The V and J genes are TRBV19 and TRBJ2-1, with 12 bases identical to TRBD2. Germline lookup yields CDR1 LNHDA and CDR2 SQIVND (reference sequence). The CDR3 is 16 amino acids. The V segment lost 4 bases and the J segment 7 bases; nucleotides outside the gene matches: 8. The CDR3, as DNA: TGTGCCAGTAGTACCCAACTAGCGGGGGGCCGAAATGAGCAGTTCTTC. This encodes CASSTQLAGGRNEQFF.

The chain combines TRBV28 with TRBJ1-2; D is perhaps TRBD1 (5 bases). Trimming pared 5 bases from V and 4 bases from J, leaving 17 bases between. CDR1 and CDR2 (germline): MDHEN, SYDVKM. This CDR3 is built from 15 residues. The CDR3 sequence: CASSAYTGGAYGYTF. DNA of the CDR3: TGTGCCAGCAGTGCCTACACGGGTGGGGCCTATGGCTACACCTTC.

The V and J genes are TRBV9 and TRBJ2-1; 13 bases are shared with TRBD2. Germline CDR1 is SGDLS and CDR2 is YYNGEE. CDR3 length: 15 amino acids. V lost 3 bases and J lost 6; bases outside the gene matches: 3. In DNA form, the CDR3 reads TGTGCCAGCAGCGCGACTAGCGGGGGGCCCAATGAGCAGTTCTTC. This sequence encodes CASSATSGGPNEQFF.

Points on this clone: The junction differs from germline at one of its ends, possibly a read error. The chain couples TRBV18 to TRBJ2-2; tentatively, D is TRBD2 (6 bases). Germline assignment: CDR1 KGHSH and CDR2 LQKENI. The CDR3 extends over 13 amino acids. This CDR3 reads CASSPRETGELFF. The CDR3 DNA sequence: TGTGCCAGCTCCCCACGGGAGACCGGGGAGCTGTTTTTT.

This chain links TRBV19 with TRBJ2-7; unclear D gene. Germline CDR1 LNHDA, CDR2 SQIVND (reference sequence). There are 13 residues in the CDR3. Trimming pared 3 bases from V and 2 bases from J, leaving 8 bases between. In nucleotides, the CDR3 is TGTGCCAGTAGTATTGAGCTCACCTACGAGCAGTACTTC. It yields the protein CASSIELTYEQYF.

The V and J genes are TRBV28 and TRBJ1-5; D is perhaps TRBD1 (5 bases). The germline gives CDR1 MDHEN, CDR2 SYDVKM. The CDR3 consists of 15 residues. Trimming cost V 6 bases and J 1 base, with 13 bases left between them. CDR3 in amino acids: CASRFSRVSNQPQHF. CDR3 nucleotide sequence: TGTGCCAGCAGATTCTCCAGGGTGAGCAATCAGCCCCAGCATTTT.

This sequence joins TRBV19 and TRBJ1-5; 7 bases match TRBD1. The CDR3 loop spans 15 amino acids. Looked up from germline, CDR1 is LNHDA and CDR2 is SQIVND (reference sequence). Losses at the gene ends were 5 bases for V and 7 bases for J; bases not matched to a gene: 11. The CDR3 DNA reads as TGTGCCAGTAGTCACCTTAGACAGGGCCAACAGCCCCAGCATTTT. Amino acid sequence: CASSHLRQGQQPQHF.

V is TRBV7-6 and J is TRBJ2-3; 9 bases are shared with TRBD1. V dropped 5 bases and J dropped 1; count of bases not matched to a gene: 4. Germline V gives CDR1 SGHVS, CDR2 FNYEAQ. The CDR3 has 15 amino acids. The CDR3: CASSPWTGGTDTQYF. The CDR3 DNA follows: TGTGCCAGCAGCCCTTGGACAGGGGGCACAGATACGCAGTATTTT.

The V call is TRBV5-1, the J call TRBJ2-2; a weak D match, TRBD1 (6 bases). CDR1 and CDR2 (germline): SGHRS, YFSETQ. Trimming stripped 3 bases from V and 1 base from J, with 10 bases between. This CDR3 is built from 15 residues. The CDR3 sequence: CASSSGHLNTGELFF. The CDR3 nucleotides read TGCGCCAGCAGCTCGGGACACCTGAACACCGGGGAGCTGTTTTTT.